The source of this TCR beta chain is a study of cytomegalovirus exposure and HLA in healthy donors. General study points: When analyzed later, the rates of TCR association showed variation by HLA locus, with DRB1 the most and HLA-C the fewest. Several top significant clusters appeared, in a later analysis, to be linked to common viral pathogens.

As to this clone: Its cognate antigen is unknown.

The CDR3 contains 13 residues. Germline V gene lookup returns CDR1 SEHNR and CDR2 FQNEAQ (reference sequence). V was cut by 5 bases and J by 4 bases, with 11 bases left in between. Researchers ran the PCR with 60 Vbeta and 13 Jbeta primers. Only in-frame clones appear in the TCRdb table, and some are missing; sequencing was by immunoSEQ multiplex PCR. The table has some 220,000 clones, just under 80% seen once. Healthy bone marrow donors made up the donors. The sequenced sample consisted of PBMCs. This sequence originates from a boy younger than 18 in good health and CMV-seronegative. This chain links TRBV7-9 with TRBJ2-5; a weak D match, TRBD1 (6 bases). The CDR3 loop reads CASSRRGPETQYF. As DNA, the CDR3 is TGTGCCAGCAGCCGCAGGGGTCCAGAGACCCAGTACTTC.